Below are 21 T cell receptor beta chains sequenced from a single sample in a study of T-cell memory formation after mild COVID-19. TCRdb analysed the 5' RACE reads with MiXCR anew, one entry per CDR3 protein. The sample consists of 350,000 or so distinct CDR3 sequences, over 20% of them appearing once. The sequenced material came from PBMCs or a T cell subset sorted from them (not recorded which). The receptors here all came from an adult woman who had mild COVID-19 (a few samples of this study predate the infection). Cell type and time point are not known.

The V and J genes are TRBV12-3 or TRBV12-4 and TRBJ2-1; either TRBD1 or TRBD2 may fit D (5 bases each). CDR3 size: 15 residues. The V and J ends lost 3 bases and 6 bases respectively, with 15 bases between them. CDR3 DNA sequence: TGTGCCAGCAGTTTTTATGGAACGGGACCCAATGAGCAGTTCTTC. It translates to CASSFYGTGPNEQFF.

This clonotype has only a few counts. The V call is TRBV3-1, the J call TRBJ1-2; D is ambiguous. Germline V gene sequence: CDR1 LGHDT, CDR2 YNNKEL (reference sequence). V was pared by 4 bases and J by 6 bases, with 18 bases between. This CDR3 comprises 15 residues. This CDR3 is CASSPDSGLHDGYTF. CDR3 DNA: TGTGCCAGCAGCCCAGATAGTGGACTACACGATGGCTACACCTTC.

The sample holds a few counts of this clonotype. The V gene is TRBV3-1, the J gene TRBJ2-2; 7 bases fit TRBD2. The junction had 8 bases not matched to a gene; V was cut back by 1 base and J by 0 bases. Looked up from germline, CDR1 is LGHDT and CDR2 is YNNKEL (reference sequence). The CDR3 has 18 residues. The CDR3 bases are TGTGCCAGCAGCCAAGCCTCTTGGGGGGGTGCGAACACCGGGGAGCTGTTTTTT. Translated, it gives CASSQASWGGANTGELFF.

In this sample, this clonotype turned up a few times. Written as DNA, the CDR3 is TGCAGTGCTAGGACGGTACAAGAGACCCAGTACTTC. Its protein product is CSARTVQETQYF. The chain carries TRBV20-1 and TRBJ2-5; no clear D. The CDR3 runs 12 residues. Germline V lookup: CDR1 DFQATT, CDR2 SNEGSKA (reference sequence). Deletions cut 3 bases from V and 2 bases from J, with 7 bases between.

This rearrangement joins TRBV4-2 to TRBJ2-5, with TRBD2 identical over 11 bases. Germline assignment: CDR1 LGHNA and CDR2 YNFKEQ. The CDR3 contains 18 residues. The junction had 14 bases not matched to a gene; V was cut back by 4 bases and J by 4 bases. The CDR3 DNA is TGTGCCAGCAGCCTTATAGCGGGAGGGCCTGGAGGTGGAGAGACCCAGTACTTC. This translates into CASSLIAGGPGGGETQYF.

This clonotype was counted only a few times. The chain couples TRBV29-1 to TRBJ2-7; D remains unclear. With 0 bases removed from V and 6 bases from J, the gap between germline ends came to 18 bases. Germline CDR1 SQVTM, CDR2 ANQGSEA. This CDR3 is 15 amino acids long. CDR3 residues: CSVEEMERAGGEQYF. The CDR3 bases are TGCAGCGTTGAAGAAATGGAACGGGCCGGTGGCGAGCAGTACTTC.

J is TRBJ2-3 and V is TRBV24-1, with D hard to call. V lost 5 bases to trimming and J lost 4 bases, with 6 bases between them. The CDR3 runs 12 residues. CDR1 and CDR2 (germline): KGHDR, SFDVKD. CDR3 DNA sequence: TGTGCCACCAGTGGGATTCCAGATACGCAGTATTTT. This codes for CATSGIPDTQYF.

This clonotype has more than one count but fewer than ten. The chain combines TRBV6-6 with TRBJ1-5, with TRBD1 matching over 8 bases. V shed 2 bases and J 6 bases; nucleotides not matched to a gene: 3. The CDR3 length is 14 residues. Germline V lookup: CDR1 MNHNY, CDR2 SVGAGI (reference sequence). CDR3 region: CASSYQGAGQPQHF. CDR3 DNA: TGTGCCAGCAGTTACCAGGGGGCGGGTCAGCCCCAGCATTTT.

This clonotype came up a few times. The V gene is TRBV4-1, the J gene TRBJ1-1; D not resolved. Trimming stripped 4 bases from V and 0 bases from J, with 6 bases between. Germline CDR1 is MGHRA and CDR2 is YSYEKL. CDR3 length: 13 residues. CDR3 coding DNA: TGCGCCAGCAGCCCCATGATGAACACTGAAGCTTTCTTT. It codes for CASSPMMNTEAFF.

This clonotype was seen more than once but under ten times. The CDR3 region is CASSSPRGGFTGELFF. CDR3 sequence (DNA): TGTGCCAGCAGTTCCCCTCGTGGCGGGTTCACCGGGGAGCTGTTTTTT. The chain uses TRBV12-3 or TRBV12-4 and TRBJ2-2, with D possibly matching TRBD2 (5 bases). The CDR3 is 16 amino acids. V shed 4 bases and J shed 4 bases, with 16 bases lying between them.

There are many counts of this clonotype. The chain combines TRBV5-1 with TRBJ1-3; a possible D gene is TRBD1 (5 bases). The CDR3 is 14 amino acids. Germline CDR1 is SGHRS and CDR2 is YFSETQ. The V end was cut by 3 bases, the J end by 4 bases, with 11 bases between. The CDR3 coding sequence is TGCGCCAGCAGCTCGACAGTCGCGGGAAACACCATATATTTT. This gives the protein CASSSTVAGNTIYF.

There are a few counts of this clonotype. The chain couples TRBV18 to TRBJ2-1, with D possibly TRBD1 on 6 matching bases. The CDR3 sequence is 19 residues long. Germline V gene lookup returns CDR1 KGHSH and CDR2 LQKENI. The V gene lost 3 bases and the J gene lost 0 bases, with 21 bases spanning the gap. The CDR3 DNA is TGTGCCAGCTCACCGGCCCAGGGGAGTTCCCGAAGCTCCTACAATGAGCAGTTCTTC. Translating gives CASSPAQGSSRSSYNEQFF. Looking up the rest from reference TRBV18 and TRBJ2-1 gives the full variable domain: NAGVMQNPRHLVRRRGQEARLRCSPMKGHSHVYWYRQLPEEGLKFMVYLQKENIIDESGMPKERFSAEFPKEGPSILRIQQVVRGDSAAYFCASSPAQGSSRSSYNEQFFGPGTRLTVL.

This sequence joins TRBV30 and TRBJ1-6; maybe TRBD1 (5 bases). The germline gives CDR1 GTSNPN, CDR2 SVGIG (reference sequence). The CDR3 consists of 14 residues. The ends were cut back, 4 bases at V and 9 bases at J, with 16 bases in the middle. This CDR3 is CAWISPGPTSPLHF. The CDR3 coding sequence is TGTGCCTGGATATCGCCGGGACCTACTTCACCCCTCCACTTT.

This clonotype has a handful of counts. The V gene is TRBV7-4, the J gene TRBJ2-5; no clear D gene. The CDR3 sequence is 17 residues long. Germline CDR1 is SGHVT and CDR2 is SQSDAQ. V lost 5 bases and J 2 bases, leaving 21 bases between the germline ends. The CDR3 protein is CASSPPAYSYPQETQYF. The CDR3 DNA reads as TGTGCCAGCAGCCCCCCCGCCTACTCCTACCCGCAAGAGACCCAGTACTTC.

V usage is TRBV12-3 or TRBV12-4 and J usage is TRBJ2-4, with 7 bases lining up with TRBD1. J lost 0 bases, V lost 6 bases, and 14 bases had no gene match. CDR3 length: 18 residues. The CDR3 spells CASSTGTVRMLAKNIQYF. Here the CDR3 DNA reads TGTGCCAGCAGCACCGGGACAGTTAGGATGTTAGCCAAAAACATTCAGTACTTC.

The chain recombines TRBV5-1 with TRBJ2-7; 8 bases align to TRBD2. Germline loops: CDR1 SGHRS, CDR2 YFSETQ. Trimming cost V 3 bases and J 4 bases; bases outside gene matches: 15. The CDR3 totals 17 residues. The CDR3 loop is CASSSPQRTAGVYEQYF. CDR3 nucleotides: TGCGCCAGCAGCTCCCCCCAGAGGACAGCGGGGGTTTACGAGCAGTACTTC.

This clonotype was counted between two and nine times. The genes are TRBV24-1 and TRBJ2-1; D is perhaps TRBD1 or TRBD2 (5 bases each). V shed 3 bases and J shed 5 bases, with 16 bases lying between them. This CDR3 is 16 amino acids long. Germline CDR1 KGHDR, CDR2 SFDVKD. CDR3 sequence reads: CATSDHRGYSNNEQFF. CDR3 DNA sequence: TGTGCCACCAGTGATCATCGGGGCTACAGTAACAATGAGCAGTTCTTC.

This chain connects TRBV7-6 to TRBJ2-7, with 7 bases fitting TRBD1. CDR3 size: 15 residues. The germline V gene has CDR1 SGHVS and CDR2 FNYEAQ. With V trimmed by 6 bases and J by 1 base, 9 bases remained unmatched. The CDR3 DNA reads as TGTGCCAGCAGTTCCAATACGGGACAGTCCTACGAGCAGTACTTC. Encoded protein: CASSSNTGQSYEQYF. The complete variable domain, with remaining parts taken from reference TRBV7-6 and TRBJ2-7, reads GAGVSQSPRYKVTKRGQDVALRCDPISGHVSLYWYRQALGQGPEFLTYFNYEAQQDKSGLPNDRFSAERPEGSISTLTIQRTEQRDSAMYRCASSSNTGQSYEQYFGPGTRLTVT.

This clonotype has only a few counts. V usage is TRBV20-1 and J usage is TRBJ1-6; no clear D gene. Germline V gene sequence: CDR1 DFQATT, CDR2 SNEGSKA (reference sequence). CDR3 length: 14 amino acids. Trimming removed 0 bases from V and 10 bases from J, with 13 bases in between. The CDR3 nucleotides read TGCAGTGCTAGAGAGCCGGGATCGGGATCACCCCTCCACTTT. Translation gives CSAREPGSGSPLHF.

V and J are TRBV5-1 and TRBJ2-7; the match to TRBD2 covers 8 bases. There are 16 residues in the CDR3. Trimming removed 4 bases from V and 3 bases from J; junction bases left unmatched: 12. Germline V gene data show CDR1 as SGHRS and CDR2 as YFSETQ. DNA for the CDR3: TGCGCCAGCAGCCCCCAGTTGAGCGGGGGAAACTACGAGCAGTACTTC. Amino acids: CASSPQLSGGNYEQYF.

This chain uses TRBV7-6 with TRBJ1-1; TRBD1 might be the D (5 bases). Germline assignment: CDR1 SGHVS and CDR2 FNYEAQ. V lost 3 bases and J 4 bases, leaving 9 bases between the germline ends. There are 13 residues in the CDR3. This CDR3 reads CASSFVGGTEAFF. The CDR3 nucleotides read TGTGCCAGCAGCTTCGTCGGGGGCACTGAAGCTTTCTTT.